A selection of T cell receptor beta chains follows, all from one sample in a study of blood T cell repertoires in COVID-19. Repertoires were generated with immunoSEQ multiplex PCR, while TCRdb's copy carries only in-frame clones and drops some. The data show about 88,000 clones, with around 91% seen just once and over 5% held by the top ten. Sequenced sample: peripheral blood. The receptors originated from a man aged 18 to 29 with COVID-19, enrolled during active disease. Both conserved end residues are trimmed from each CDR3.

CDR3: ASSDPTGGDDFYNSPLH
V: TRBV2
J: TRBJ1-6

CDR3: ASSLDRGQDEQY
V: TRBV5-8
J: TRBJ2-7

CDR3: ASSSKSGTGGSEQY
V: TRBV7-2
J: TRBJ2-7

CDR3: ASSIGTSGRSNEQF
V: TRBV11-3
J: TRBJ2-1

CDR3: ASSPTRQGNWGQPQH
V: TRBV27
J: TRBJ1-5

CDR3: ASSLDSRMGYT
V: TRBV7-9
J: TRBJ1-2

CDR3: ASSGPGMDYGYT
V: TRBV9
J: TRBJ1-2

CDR3: ASSLAAASEAF
V: TRBV5-1
J: TRBJ1-1

CDR3: ASSLTGTSGGAQF
V: TRBV7-2
J: TRBJ2-1

CDR3: ASSVTTGVGFNEQF
V: TRBV5-4
J: TRBJ2-1

CDR3: ASSLSWYSSYEQY
V: TRBV27
J: TRBJ2-7

CDR3: ASSLYFGSVRGNGELF
V: TRBV27
J: TRBJ2-2

CDR3: ATYQPGQGAFGYGYT
V: TRBV15
J: TRBJ1-2

CDR3: ASSPSGDLSGEY
V: TRBV19
J: TRBJ2-7

CDR3: ASSFRTSGYYEQY
V: TRBV5-1
J: TRBJ2-7

CDR3: ASSSSASGTETQY
V: TRBV7-3
J: TRBJ2-5

CDR3: ASSPQGRPHEQF
V: TRBV11-3
J: TRBJ2-1

CDR3: ASSLQVGGEQF
V: TRBV28
J: TRBJ2-1

CDR3: ASSDAGLGNEQY
V: TRBV10-1
J: TRBJ2-7

CDR3: AWSDGWRETQY
V: TRBV30
J: TRBJ2-5

CDR3: ASSWGLSNAGELF
V: TRBV27
J: TRBJ2-2

CDR3: SVEGTSGDSYNEQF
V: TRBV29-1
J: TRBJ2-1

CDR3: ASSVTLNTEAF
V: TRBV7-8
J: TRBJ1-1

CDR3: ASSRTGEPYEQY
V: TRBV3-1/TRBV3-2
J: TRBJ2-7

CDR3: ATSRGAANSPLH
V: TRBV15
J: TRBJ1-6

CDR3: ASSLSEGSSYEQY
V: TRBV27
J: TRBJ2-7

CDR3: ASSSTGTDTQY
V: TRBV13
J: TRBJ2-3

CDR3: ASRLTANTGELF
V: TRBV19
J: TRBJ2-2

CDR3: ARSPKTGQDGNTIY
V: TRBV7-5
J: TRBJ1-3

CDR3: ASSPLWDRDYEQY
V: TRBV19
J: TRBJ2-7

CDR3: ASSFFRTANYGYT
V: TRBV7-9
J: TRBJ1-2

CDR3: ASSQAGQPNTEAF
V: TRBV3-1/TRBV3-2
J: TRBJ1-1

CDR3: ATSDPKPDTQY
V: TRBV24-1
J: TRBJ2-3

CDR3: ASRPNRASEAF
V: TRBV2
J: TRBJ1-1

CDR3: ASSQSSTRINGYT
V: TRBV3-1/TRBV3-2
J: TRBJ1-2

CDR3: ASSPMDRAYGYT
V: TRBV13
J: TRBJ1-2

CDR3: ASSLASGNTDTQY
V: TRBV7-8
J: TRBJ2-3

CDR3: ASSKVWGLVRGNEQF
V: TRBV21-1
J: TRBJ2-1

CDR3: ASSLGGDRGREKLL
V: TRBV5-4
J: TRBJ1-4

CDR3: ASSPRKAPSYNEQF
V: TRBV5-1
J: TRBJ2-1

CDR3: ASTPGHHLPGNTIY
V: TRBV7-8
J: TRBJ1-3

CDR3: ASSLVARSSYNEQF
V: TRBV5-4
J: TRBJ2-1

CDR3: ASSIGTAYEQY
V: TRBV5-1
J: TRBJ2-7

CDR3: ASSPLNTGYGYT
V: TRBV7-9
J: TRBJ1-2

CDR3: ASSEGTVYGYT
V: TRBV6-1
J: TRBJ1-2

CDR3: ASSSSVNSGNTIY
V: TRBV6-5
J: TRBJ1-3

CDR3: ASSFSGLTDTQY
V: TRBV7-8
J: TRBJ2-3

CDR3: ATSFRDSSNTGELF
V: TRBV24-1
J: TRBJ2-2

CDR3: ASSTSTGVEQY
V: TRBV10-2
J: TRBJ2-7

CDR3: ASSAGLREEVDTQY
V: TRBV7-3
J: TRBJ2-3

CDR3: ASSLGFALASYEQY
V: TRBV28
J: TRBJ2-7